This T cell receptor beta chain was retrieved from a study of neurological immune-mediated disorders. This clonotype was seen many times. Its cognate antigen is unknown. General study results and limits: Patients with HTLV-1-associated myelopathy had the highest level of TCR clonal expansion, whereas patients with multiple sclerosis had the lowest level, falling beneath the level found in healthy controls.

TCRdb fed the 5' RACE reads into MiXCR, producing one record per CDR3 protein. The repertoire consists of some 47,000 distinct CDR3 sequences, with 16% occurring once and the leading ten covering 4% to 5.5%. The CDR3 has 14 residues. Germline CDR1 and CDR2: SGHTA and FQGNSA. Trimming shortened V by 3 bases and J by 12 bases, and 20 bases separated the two germline ends. The clonotype originates from a man aged 55 to 70 in good health. The source material was PBMCs. The chain has TRBV7-2 and TRBJ1-1, with D perhaps TRBD1 (5 bases). This chain's CDR3 is CASSFGGLGDRTFF. The CDR3 DNA is TGTGCCAGCAGCTTCGGAGGGTTAGGGGATAGAACTTTCTTT. The whole variable domain, filled in from reference TRBV7-2 and TRBJ1-1, reads GAGVSQSPSNKVTEKGKDVELRCDPISGHTALYWYRQSLGQGLEFLIYFQGNSAPDKSGLPSDRFSAERTGGSVSTLTIQRTQQEDSAVYLCASSFGGLGDRTFFGQGTRLTVV.